Listed here is a single TCR beta chain. The antigen remains undetermined. The sample originates from a study of T cell repertoires in cytomegalovirus infection. At the level of the study: Through public TCR beta signatures, both CMV infection and matching HLA type were indicated. Study-wide points: Individuals carrying CMV plus the relevant HLA were identified by cumulative frequency of public TCR beta families. Ex vivo responses were dominated by HLA-C-restricted CMV-specific TCR beta clonotypes.

Trimming stripped 0 bases from V and 2 bases from J, with 12 bases between. The CDR3 extends over 16 amino acids. Germline V lookup: CDR1 SGHRS, CDR2 YFSETQ. Each CDR3 protein gets one entry after TCRdb re-called the reads with MiXCR. The data contain 170,000 or so distinct CDR3 sequences, about an eighth of them singletons. The TCR sequence derives from a human donor in good health (CMV status not recorded). Some clones in this sample may be carry-over from other donors' samples. Input material: PBMCs. The V gene is TRBV5-1, the J gene TRBJ1-3, with a possible D match to TRBD1 (6 bases). The CDR3 coding sequence is TGCGCCAGCAGCTTGGGGGCAGGGGTAGCTGGAAACACCATATATTTT. This encodes CASSLGAGVAGNTIYF.